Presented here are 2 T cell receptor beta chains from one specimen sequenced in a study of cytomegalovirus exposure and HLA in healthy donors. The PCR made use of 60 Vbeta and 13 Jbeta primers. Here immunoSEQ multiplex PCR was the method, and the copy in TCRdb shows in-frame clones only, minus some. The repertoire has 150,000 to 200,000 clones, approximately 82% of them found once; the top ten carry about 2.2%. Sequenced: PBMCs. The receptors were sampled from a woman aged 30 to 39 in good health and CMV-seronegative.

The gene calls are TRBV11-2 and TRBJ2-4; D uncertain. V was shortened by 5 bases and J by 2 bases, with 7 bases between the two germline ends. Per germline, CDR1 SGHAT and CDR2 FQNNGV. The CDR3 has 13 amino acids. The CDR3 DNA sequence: TGTGCCAGCAGCGTCAGTTCCAAAAACATTCAGTACTTC. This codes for CASSVSSKNIQYF.

CDR3 in amino acids: CASSSGNSQETQYF. In DNA, the CDR3 is TGTGCCAGCAGCTCCGGGAACAGCCAAGAGACCCAGTACTTC. The chain uses TRBV5-4 and TRBJ2-5; D might be TRBD2 (5 bases). Germline V gene lookup returns CDR1 SGHNT and CDR2 YYREEE (reference sequence). Trimming removed 3 bases from V and 1 base from J, with 10 bases in between. There are 14 residues in the CDR3. Supplemented by reference TRBV5-4 and TRBJ2-5, the full variable domain reads ETGVTQSPTHLIKTRGQQVTLRCSSQSGHNTVSWYQQALGQGPQFIFQYYREEENGRGNFPPRFSGLQFPNYSSELNVNALELDDSALYLCASSSGNSQETQYFGPGTRLLVL.